These 20 T cell receptor beta chains originate from one sample sequenced in a study of cytomegalovirus exposure and HLA in healthy donors (TCRdb year 2017). The method behind the library was the immunoSEQ multiplex PCR assay. For the multiplex PCR, a mixture combining 60 forward primers for TCR Vbeta segments and 13 reverse primers for TCR Jbeta segments was used. The source is immuneACCESS, and TCRdb retained only in-frame sequences with V and J called. Part of the clones is not carried over; for the studies checked, unresolved V genes explain less than half of this, and the remainder is unexplained. This sample holds under 150,000 clones; about 82% were observed only once. Jointly, the top ten make up 0.95% to 1.5% of the sample. Sequenced material: PBMCs. Source of these receptors: a boy aged 5-17 years in good health and CMV-seronegative.

The CDR3 here is CASSLNGGAEAFF. CDR3 nucleotides: TGTGCCAGCAGCTTAAACGGGGGTGCTGAAGCTTTCTTT. The rearrangement links TRBV7-3 to TRBJ1-1, with D tentatively TRBD1 (5 bases). V was shortened by 1 base and J by 6 bases, with 9 bases between the two germline ends. Germline CDR1 is SGHTA and CDR2 is FQGTGA. CDR3 length equals 13 residues.

The genes are TRBV6-5 and TRBJ2-7; 10 bases are a match to TRBD2. The CDR3 is made up of 15 amino acids. In germline, CDR1 is MNHEY, CDR2 SVGAGI. Losses at the gene ends were 2 bases for V and 3 bases for J; bases not matched to a gene: 4. The CDR3 DNA is TGTGCCAGCAGTTACCTAGCGGGAGCACACTACGAGCAGTACTTC. The encoded protein is CASSYLAGAHYEQYF.

V and J are TRBV18 and TRBJ1-1; the match to TRBD1 covers 9 bases. Germline CDR1 reads KGHSH; CDR2 reads LQKENI. V dropped 5 bases and J dropped 6; count of bases not matched to a gene: 7. The CDR3 has 14 residues. The CDR3 protein is CASSIQGQGAEAFF. The CDR3 nucleotides are TGTGCCAGCTCAATCCAGGGACAGGGAGCTGAAGCTTTCTTT.

The CDR3 region is CASRGQGGSEQYF. For the CDR3, the DNA is TGTGCCAGCAGGGGACAGGGCGGTTCCGAGCAGTACTTC. The V and J genes are TRBV6-5 and TRBJ2-7; 9 positions agree with TRBD1. V lost 6 bases to trimming and J lost 6 bases; unmatched junction nucleotides: 6. This CDR3 has 13 residues. Germline CDR1 and CDR2: MNHEY and SVGAGI.

This rearrangement joins TRBV2 to TRBJ1-4, with D possibly being TRBD1 (6 bases). V was trimmed by 5 bases and J by 8 bases, leaving 15 bases between them. This CDR3 comprises 14 residues. CDR1 is SNHLY, CDR2 FYNNEI, per germline. The CDR3 nucleotides read TGTGCCAGCAGTCAAGGGGGGGGTTTAGAAAAACTGTTTTTT. The encoded protein is CASSQGGGLEKLFF.

This sequence joins TRBV7-2 and TRBJ1-1, with D tentatively TRBD1 (5 bases). Germline V gene lookup returns CDR1 SGHTA and CDR2 FQGNSA. Trimming cost V 3 bases and J 7 bases, with 12 bases left between them. This CDR3 comprises 13 residues. In DNA form, the CDR3 reads TGTGCCAGCAGCTTTAATCAGGGAGGTGAAGCTTTCTTT. The encoded protein is CASSFNQGGEAFF.

This chain joins TRBV4-1 and TRBJ1-1, with 7 bases identical to TRBD1. This CDR3 has 16 residues. V shed 1 base and J 0 bases; nucleotides not matched to a gene: 5. Germline assignment: CDR1 MGHRA and CDR2 YSYEKL. Here the CDR3 reads CASSQADRALNTEAFF. As DNA, the CDR3 is TGCGCCAGCAGCCAAGCTGACAGGGCTTTGAACACTGAAGCTTTCTTT.

The chain is built from TRBV5-4 and TRBJ2-1, with TRBD2 matching over 12 bases. This CDR3 is 16 amino acids long. The germline CDR1 and CDR2 sequences are SGHNT and YYREEE (reference sequence). J was trimmed by 4 bases and V by 4 bases; bases with no gene match: 6. CDR3 nucleotides: TGTGCCAGCAGCACCCCGGGACTAGCGGGTTACAATGAGCAGTTCTTC. This codes for CASSTPGLAGYNEQFF. The variable domain in full, completed from reference TRBV5-4 and TRBJ2-1, reads ETGVTQSPTHLIKTRGQQVTLRCSSQSGHNTVSWYQQALGQGPQFIFQYYREEENGRGNFPPRFSGLQFPNYSSELNVNALELDDSALYLCASSTPGLAGYNEQFFGPGTRLTVL.

The chain has TRBV5-1 and TRBJ2-7, with 9 bases identical to TRBD1. Germline V gives CDR1 SGHRS, CDR2 YFSETQ. The CDR3 consists of 13 residues. J gave up 6 bases and V 5 bases, and 6 bases lay outside the gene matches. The CDR3 reads CASRPGQGTEQYF. CDR3 nucleotides: TGCGCCAGCAGACCGGGACAGGGTACCGAGCAGTACTTC.

The DNA for the CDR3 is TGTGCCTGGAGCGGGGCGGGATTATATTACAATGAGCAGTTCTTC. Translating it yields CAWSGAGLYYNEQFF. The chain employs TRBV30 and TRBJ2-1, with a possible D match to TRBD2 (6 bases). The CDR3 has 15 residues. CDR1 GTSNPN and CDR2 SVGIG come from the germline V gene (reference sequence). The V end lost 3 bases, the J end lost 4 bases, and 16 bases lay between the germline ends.

The chain couples TRBV19 to TRBJ1-1, with D uncertain. V was pared by 1 base and J by 10 bases, with 13 bases between. Germline assignment: CDR1 LNHDA and CDR2 SQIVND (reference sequence). The CDR3 runs to 13 residues. The CDR3 loop is CASSIVPLSAAFF. The DNA for the CDR3 is TGTGCCAGTAGTATAGTCCCCCTGAGTGCAGCTTTCTTT. Looking up the rest from reference TRBV19 and TRBJ1-1 gives the full variable domain: DGGITQSPKYLFRKEGQNVTLSCEQNLNHDAMYWYRQDPGQGLRLIYYSQIVNDFQKGDIAEGYSVSREKKESFPLTVTSAQKNPTAFYLCASSIVPLSAAFFGQGTRLTVV.

The chain links TRBV7-2 to TRBJ2-3; D perhaps matches TRBD2 (5 bases). The V gene lost 9 bases and the J gene lost 0 bases, with 10 bases spanning the gap. Germline V gene data show CDR1 as SGHTA and CDR2 as FQGNSA. The CDR3 has 13 amino acids. Here the CDR3 DNA reads TGTGCCAGTAGAGGGCCTAGCACAGATACGCAGTATTTT. Translating it yields CASRGPSTDTQYF.

This clone was seen just once. This chain links TRBV4-2 with TRBJ2-1; 8 bases are shared with TRBD2. Germline trimming cut 1 base from V and 0 bases from J; bases unmatched to any gene: 11. The CDR3 has 19 residues. CDR1 is LGHNA, CDR2 YNFKEQ, per germline. CDR3 region: CASSQVQSSGVSSYNEQFF. CDR3 DNA: TGTGCCAGCAGCCAAGTTCAGAGTAGCGGGGTTAGCTCCTACAATGAGCAGTTCTTC.

The genes are TRBV7-9 and TRBJ2-4, with D tentatively TRBD2 (6 bases). The CDR3 totals 15 residues. V lost 1 base to trimming and J lost 0 bases, with 7 bases between them. Germline V gene sequence: CDR1 SEHNR, CDR2 FQNEAQ (reference sequence). CDR3: CASSLGGLAKNIQYF. CDR3 DNA: TGTGCCAGCAGCTTAGGGGGACTAGCCAAAAACATTCAGTACTTC. The variable domain in full, with the rest retrieved from reference TRBV7-9 and TRBJ2-4, is DTGVSQNPRHKITKRGQNVTFRCDPISEHNRLYWYRQTLGQGPEFLTYFQNEAQLEKSRLLSDRFSAERPKGSFSTLEIQRTEQGDSAMYLCASSLGGLAKNIQYFGAGTRLSVL.

This clone appeared a few times. The rearrangement joins TRBV15 to TRBJ1-5, with D possibly TRBD1 on 5 matching bases. Germline-derived CDR1 and CDR2 are LNHNV and YYDKDF (reference sequence). The CDR3 is 13 amino acids. The V gene lost 5 bases and the J gene lost 4 bases, with 9 bases spanning the gap. The CDR3 here is CATSLGGNQPQHF. The CDR3 nucleotides read TGTGCCACCAGCCTGGGGGGGAATCAGCCCCAGCATTTT.

This chain links TRBV11-2 with TRBJ2-7, with 9 positions matching TRBD1. CDR1 SGHAT and CDR2 FQNNGV come from the germline V gene. The trim removed 0 bases at V and 2 bases at J, leaving 2 bases unmatched. CDR3 length: 15 amino acids. CDR3 residues: CASSLEQGATYEQYF. CDR3 coding DNA: TGTGCCAGCAGCTTAGAACAGGGGGCCACCTACGAGCAGTACTTC.

There are a few counts of this clone. The CDR3 nucleotides read TGTGCCAGCAGTGACAGGGTACTTGGCTACACCTTC. Protein product: CASSDRVLGYTF. V usage is TRBV25-1 and J usage is TRBJ1-2, with a weak D call TRBD1 (5 bases). The CDR3 is 12 residues long. Germline assignment: CDR1 MGHDK and CDR2 SYGVNS. Trimming pared 3 bases from V and 7 bases from J, leaving 9 bases between.

This clone was seen just once. The chain combines TRBV5-1 with TRBJ2-2; 8 nucleotides match TRBD1. Looked up from germline, CDR1 is SGHRS and CDR2 is YFSETQ. The CDR3 contains 15 residues. The J segment lost 6 bases and the V segment lost 0 bases, leaving 4 bases of the junction unmatched. The CDR3: CASSLGDRSAGELFF. The DNA for the CDR3 is TGCGCCAGCAGCTTGGGGGACAGGAGCGCCGGGGAGCTGTTTTTT. Variable domain in full (rest from reference TRBV5-1 and TRBJ2-2): KAGVTQTPRYLIKTRGQQVTLSCSPISGHRSVSWYQQTPGQGLQFLFEYFSETQRNKGNFPGRFSGRQFSNSRSEMNVSTLELGDSALYLCASSLGDRSAGELFFGEGSRLTVL.

This clone was recorded a few times. The chain is built from TRBV28 and TRBJ2-3, with a possible D match to TRBD2 (6 bases). In germline, CDR1 is MDHEN, CDR2 SYDVKM. The CDR3 extends over 13 amino acids. V lost 6 bases and J lost 8, with 15 bases in between. The CDR3 DNA is TGTGCCAGCAGCACGGGACTGACGGGTACGCAGTATTTT. Amino acids: CASSTGLTGTQYF.

The chain links TRBV6-6 to TRBJ2-4; a weak D match, TRBD2 (5 bases). CDR3 length: 15 residues. The germline V and J ends were trimmed by 4 bases and 0 bases, with 10 bases remaining between them. Germline V gene sequence: CDR1 MNHNY, CDR2 SVGAGI (reference sequence). CDR3 sequence: CASSSPGEAKNIQYF. DNA of the CDR3: TGTGCCAGCAGTTCCCCCGGGGAAGCCAAAAACATTCAGTACTTC.